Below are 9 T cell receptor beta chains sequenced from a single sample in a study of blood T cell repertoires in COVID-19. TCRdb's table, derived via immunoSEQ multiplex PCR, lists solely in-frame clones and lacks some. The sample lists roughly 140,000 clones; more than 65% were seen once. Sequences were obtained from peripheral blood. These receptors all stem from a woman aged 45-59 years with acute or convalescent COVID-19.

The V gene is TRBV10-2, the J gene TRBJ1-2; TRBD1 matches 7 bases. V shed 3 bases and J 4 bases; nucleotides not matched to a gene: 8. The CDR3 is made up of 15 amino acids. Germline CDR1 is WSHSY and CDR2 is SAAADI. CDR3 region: CASSDLRGGIYGYTF. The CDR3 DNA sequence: TGCGCCAGCAGTGACTTGAGAGGGGGCATCTATGGCTACACCTTC.

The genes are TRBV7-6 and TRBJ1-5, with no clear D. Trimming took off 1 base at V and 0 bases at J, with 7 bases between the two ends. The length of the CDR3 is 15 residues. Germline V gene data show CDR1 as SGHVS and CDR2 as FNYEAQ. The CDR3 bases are TGTGCCAGCAGCTTAGACAGCTATAGCAATCAGCCCCAGCATTTT. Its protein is CASSLDSYSNQPQHF.

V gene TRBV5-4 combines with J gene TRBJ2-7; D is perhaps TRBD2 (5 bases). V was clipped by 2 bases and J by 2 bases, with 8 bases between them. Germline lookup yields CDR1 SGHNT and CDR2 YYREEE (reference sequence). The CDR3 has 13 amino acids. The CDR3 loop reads CASSLSGAYEQYF. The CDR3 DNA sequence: TGTGCCAGCAGCTTAAGCGGTGCCTACGAGCAGTACTTC.

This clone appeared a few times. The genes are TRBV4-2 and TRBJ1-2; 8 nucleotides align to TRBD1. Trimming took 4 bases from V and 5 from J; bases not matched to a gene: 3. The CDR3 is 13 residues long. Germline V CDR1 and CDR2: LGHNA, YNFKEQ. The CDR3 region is CASSLRTGYGYTF. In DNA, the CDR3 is TGTGCCAGCAGCCTTAGGACAGGGTATGGCTACACCTTC.

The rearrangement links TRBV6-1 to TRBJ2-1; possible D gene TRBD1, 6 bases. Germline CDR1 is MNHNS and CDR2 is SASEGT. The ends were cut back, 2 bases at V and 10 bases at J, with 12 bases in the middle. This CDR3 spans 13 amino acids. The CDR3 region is CASSETGIGEQFF. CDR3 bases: TGTGCCAGCAGTGAAACAGGGATTGGGGAGCAGTTCTTC.

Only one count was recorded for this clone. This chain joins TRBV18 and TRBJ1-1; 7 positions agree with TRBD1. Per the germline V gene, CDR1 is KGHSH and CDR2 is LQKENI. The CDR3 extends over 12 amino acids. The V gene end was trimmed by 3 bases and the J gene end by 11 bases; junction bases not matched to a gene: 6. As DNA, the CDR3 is TGTGCCAGCTCACCCACAGGGGATATTGCTTTCTTT. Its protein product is CASSPTGDIAFF.

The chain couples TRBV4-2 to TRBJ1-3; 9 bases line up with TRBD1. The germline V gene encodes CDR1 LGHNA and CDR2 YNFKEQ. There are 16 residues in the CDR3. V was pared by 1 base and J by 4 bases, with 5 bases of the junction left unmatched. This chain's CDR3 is CASSQVDRGRGNTIYF. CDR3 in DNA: TGTGCCAGCAGCCAAGTTGACAGGGGGAGAGGAAACACCATATATTTT.

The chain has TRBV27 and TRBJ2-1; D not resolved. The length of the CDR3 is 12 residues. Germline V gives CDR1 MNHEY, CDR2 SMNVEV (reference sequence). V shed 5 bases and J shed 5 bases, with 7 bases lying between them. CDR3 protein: CASSRVDNEQFF. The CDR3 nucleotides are TGTGCCAGCAGTCGAGTGGACAATGAGCAGTTCTTC.

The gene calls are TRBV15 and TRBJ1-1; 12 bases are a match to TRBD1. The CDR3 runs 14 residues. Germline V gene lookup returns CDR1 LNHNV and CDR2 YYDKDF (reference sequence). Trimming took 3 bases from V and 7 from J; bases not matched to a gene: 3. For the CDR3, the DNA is TGTGCCACCAGCAGGGGACAGGGGGCAAGTGAAGCTTTCTTT. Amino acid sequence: CATSRGQGASEAFF.